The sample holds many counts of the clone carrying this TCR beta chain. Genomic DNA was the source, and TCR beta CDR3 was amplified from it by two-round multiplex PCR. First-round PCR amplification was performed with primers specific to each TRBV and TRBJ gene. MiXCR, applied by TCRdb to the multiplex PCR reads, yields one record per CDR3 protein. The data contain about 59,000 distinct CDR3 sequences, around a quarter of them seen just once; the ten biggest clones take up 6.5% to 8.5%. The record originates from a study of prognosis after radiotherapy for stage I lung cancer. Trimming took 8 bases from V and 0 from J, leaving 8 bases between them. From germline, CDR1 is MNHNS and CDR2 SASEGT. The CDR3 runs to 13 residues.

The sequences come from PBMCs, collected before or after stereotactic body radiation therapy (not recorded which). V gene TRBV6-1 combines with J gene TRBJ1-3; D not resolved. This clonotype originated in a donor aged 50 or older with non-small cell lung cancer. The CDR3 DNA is TGTGCCAGCCAGCTGGGCTCTGGAAACACCATATATTTT. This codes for CASQLGSGNTIYF.